These 10 T cell receptor beta chains came from one sample sequenced in a study of cytomegalovirus exposure and HLA in healthy donors. Primers for the PCR totalled 60 Vbeta and 13 Jbeta. Sequenced by immunoSEQ multiplex PCR; TCRdb stores in-frame clones only, minus some. This sample yields under 130,000 clones, of which approximately 79% are seen a single time; 4% belongs to the top ten. Material for sequencing was PBMCs. All receptors come from a man aged 45-65 years in good health and CMV-seropositive.

The chain combines TRBV15 with TRBJ2-7; D gene ambiguous. CDR3 length: 13 residues. In germline, CDR1 is LNHNV, CDR2 YYDKDF (reference sequence). Trimming left V 5 bases short and J 1 base short, with 9 bases between. The CDR3 DNA reads as TGTGCCACCAGCTCAACAGTTTCCTACGAGCAGTACTTC. Its protein product is CATSSTVSYEQYF.

CDR3 nucleotide sequence: TGTGCCTGGAGGACCGTCGGGTCCTACGAGCAGTACTTC. It translates to CAWRTVGSYEQYF. The V gene is TRBV30, the J gene TRBJ2-7; no definite D call. The ends were cut back, 3 bases at V and 1 base at J, with 10 bases in the middle. The CDR3 extends over 13 amino acids. The germline gives CDR1 GTSNPN, CDR2 SVGIG (reference sequence).

The CDR3: CASAGKATYEQYF. CDR3 bases: TGTGCCAGCGCGGGGAAAGCGACCTACGAGCAGTACTTC. V is TRBV6-6 and J is TRBJ2-5; TRBD2 is a possible D gene (6 bases). The J call may be mistaken, given a closer DNA end match to TRBJ2-7. Germline CDR1 reads MNHNY; CDR2 reads SVGAGI (reference sequence). This CDR3 has 13 amino acids.

The chain employs TRBV19 and TRBJ2-5; 9 nucleotides agree with TRBD1. Germline CDR1 reads LNHDA; CDR2 reads SQIVND (reference sequence). There are 14 residues in the CDR3. With V trimmed by 4 bases and J by 0 bases, 0 bases remained unmatched. The CDR3 DNA reads TGTGCCAGTAGTAGGACAGGGGACCAAGAGACCCAGTACTTC. It yields the protein CASSRTGDQETQYF.

This rearrangement joins TRBV5-6 to TRBJ1-2, with D perhaps TRBD1 (6 bases). Per the germline V gene, CDR1 is SGHDT and CDR2 is YYEEEE. Between the trimmed V and J ends, which lost 4 bases and 2 bases, there was a span of 12 bases. CDR3 length: 14 amino acids. The CDR3 DNA reads as TGTGCCAGCAGCCCCCCGGACAGAAACTATGGCTACACCTTC. It codes for CASSPPDRNYGYTF.

CDR3 bases: TGTGCCAGCAGCTCGGGACAGGGGTCAAACATTCAGTACTTC. As protein: CASSSGQGSNIQYF. The rearrangement joins TRBV7-9 to TRBJ2-4, with 10 bases that match TRBD1. With 4 bases clipped from V and 6 bases from J, the junction kept 3 bases outside the gene matches. This CDR3 comprises 14 residues. Germline V gives CDR1 SEHNR, CDR2 FQNEAQ (reference sequence).

The chain uses TRBV14 and TRBJ1-1, with D maybe TRBD1 (5 bases). This CDR3 comprises 14 residues. The germline V and J ends were trimmed by 6 bases and 1 base, with 12 bases remaining between them. Germline values: CDR1 SGHDN, CDR2 FVKESK. CDR3 residues: CASREPGQNTEAFF. The CDR3 coding sequence is TGTGCCAGCAGAGAACCCGGACAGAACACTGAAGCTTTCTTT.

The chain recombines TRBV29-1 with TRBJ2-7, with 9 bases aligning to TRBD1. With 4 bases clipped from V and 0 bases from J, the junction kept 4 bases outside the gene matches. CDR1 is SQVTM and CDR2 is ANQGSEA in the germline V gene. The CDR3 loop spans 14 amino acids. The CDR3 region is CSVGGQGDSYEQYF. The DNA for the CDR3 is TGCAGCGTTGGGGGACAGGGTGACTCCTACGAGCAGTACTTC.

This clone showed up just a few times. The V gene is TRBV7-3, the J gene TRBJ2-1; possibly TRBD2 for D (7 bases). The germline V and J ends were trimmed by 1 base and 8 bases, with 12 bases remaining between them. This CDR3 has 14 residues. The germline gives CDR1 SGHTA, CDR2 FQGTGA. The CDR3 nucleotides read TGTGCCAGCAGCTTAAAGGCGGGGGCCGATGAGCAGTTCTTC. Translated: CASSLKAGADEQFF.

This clone occurred a few times. The chain employs TRBV11-2 and TRBJ1-6, with D possibly matching TRBD1 (6 bases). V shed 1 base and J shed 7 bases, with 11 bases lying between them. The germline V gene has CDR1 SGHAT and CDR2 FQNNGV. This CDR3 spans 15 amino acids. The CDR3 bases are TGTGCCAGCAGCTTAGTGGGCAGGGGCAATTCACCCCTCCACTTT. Amino acids: CASSLVGRGNSPLHF. Supplemented by reference TRBV11-2 and TRBJ1-6, the full variable domain reads EAGVAQSPRYKIIEKRQSVAFWCNPISGHATLYWYQQILGQGPKLLIQFQNNGVVDDSQLPKDRFSAERLKGVDSTLKIQPAKLEDSAVYLCASSLVGRGNSPLHFGNGTRLTVT.